These 22 T cell receptor beta chains were sequenced from one sample in a study of quantifying T cell responses using KT2 cells. Study-level background: cDNA was made from DNase-treated RNA using alpha and beta constant primers.

An oligo carrying a UMI was ligated to the cDNA 3' end. An equimolar mix of RC1.1 and RC1.2 primed the beta chain across TRBC1 and TRBC2. MiXCR, applied by TCRdb to the UMI-ligation and nested PCR reads, yields one record per CDR3 protein. The sample lists more than 55,000 distinct CDR3 sequences, roughly 12% seen once, with roughly 9% in the top ten. The specimen sequenced was PBMCs spiked with cells of the T cell clone KT2. These TCRs come from a human donor.

In its sample, this clonotype was seen many times. The genes are TRBV15 and TRBJ1-2; 9 bases match TRBD1. CDR1 and CDR2 from the germline V gene are LNHNV and YYDKDF (reference sequence). This CDR3 has 15 amino acids. Trimming took 1 base from V and 6 from J; bases not matched to a gene: 6. CDR3 bases: TGTGCCACCAGCAGAGTTGGGGACAGGGCACATGGCTACACCTTC. This sequence encodes CATSRVGDRAHGYTF.

The chain is built from TRBV12-3 or TRBV12-4 and TRBJ2-3; 8 positions agree with TRBD2. J was trimmed by 4 bases and V by 5 bases; bases with no gene match: 8. The CDR3 has 15 amino acids. The CDR3 protein is CASSTTGLGADTQYF. DNA for the CDR3: TGTGCCAGCAGTACTACGGGACTAGGCGCAGATACGCAGTATTTT.

This clonotype was picked up one time. This could be a read error, since a much larger clone is one nucleotide away. The V and J genes are TRBV5-5 and TRBJ1-5; no clear D. Germline CDR1 and CDR2: SGHKS and YYEKEE (reference sequence). The V and J ends lost 4 bases and 9 bases respectively, with 17 bases between them. The CDR3 sequence is 14 residues long. CDR3 residues: CASSESNGLRPQHF. The CDR3 bases are TGTGCCAGCAGCGAAAGCAATGGTTTGAGGCCCCAGCATTTT.

This clonotype was counted between two and nine times. This chain links TRBV3-1 with TRBJ2-5; D remains unclear. Germline CDR1 reads LGHDT; CDR2 reads YNNKEL (reference sequence). CDR3 length: 10 amino acids. Trimming took 1 base from V and 11 from J, leaving 5 bases between them. CDR3 in amino acids: CASSQGPQYF. CDR3 DNA: TGTGCCAGCAGCCAAGGACCTCAGTACTTC.

This clonotype appeared many times. This chain's CDR3 is CSATWTPGMNTEAFF. The CDR3 nucleotides read TGCAGTGCTACGTGGACTCCGGGTATGAACACTGAAGCTTTCTTT. The rearrangement joins TRBV20-1 to TRBJ1-1; D is unresolved. CDR3 length: 15 residues. V was cut by 4 bases and J by 0 bases, with 15 bases left in between. Germline V gene sequence: CDR1 DFQATT, CDR2 SNEGSKA (reference sequence).

The V call is TRBV24-1, the J call TRBJ2-2, with D tentatively TRBD1 (5 bases). Germline CDR1 is KGHDR and CDR2 is SFDVKD. The CDR3 is 18 amino acids. Trimming removed 3 bases at V and 6 bases at J, with 22 bases between. In DNA form, the CDR3 reads TGTGCCACCAGTGATGGTCGCAGGGTTTCCGCCGCGCCCGGGGAGCTGTTTTTT. Its protein product is CATSDGRRVSAAPGELFF.

This chain uses TRBV24-1 with TRBJ1-4; the match to TRBD1 covers 9 bases. The CDR3 sequence is 14 residues long. Germline values: CDR1 KGHDR, CDR2 SFDVKD. The trim removed 5 bases at V and 5 bases at J, leaving 2 bases unmatched. CDR3 sequence reads: CATSADRGNEKLFF. The CDR3 nucleotides are TGTGCCACCAGTGCGGACAGGGGAAATGAAAAACTGTTTTTT.

The chain combines TRBV29-1 with TRBJ1-1, with 9 bases identical to TRBD1. This CDR3 has 13 residues. V lost 6 bases, J lost 4 bases, and 6 bases stayed unmatched. Germline CDR1 SQVTM, CDR2 ANQGSEA. The chain's CDR3 is CSVKKQGATEAFF. In nucleotides, the CDR3 is TGCAGCGTGAAAAAACAGGGGGCCACTGAAGCTTTCTTT.

The V gene is TRBV18, the J gene TRBJ2-2; the match to TRBD1 covers 8 bases. Germline V gene data show CDR1 as KGHSH and CDR2 as LQKENI. Unmatched junction bases numbered 3, after V lost 2 bases and J lost 4 bases. The CDR3 runs to 15 residues. CDR3 nucleotide sequence: TGTGCCAGCTCACCAAATGACAGGGGCACCGGGGAGCTGTTTTTT. It encodes CASSPNDRGTGELFF.

This clonotype has a handful of counts. This chain's CDR3 is CASSPDSTEAFF. CDR3 DNA: TGCGCCAGCAGCCCCGACAGCACCGAAGCTTTCTTT. The chain carries TRBV5-1 and TRBJ1-1, with TRBD1 as a possible D gene (5 bases). The CDR3 contains 12 residues. V lost 4 bases and J lost 8, with 12 bases in between. Germline V lookup: CDR1 SGHRS, CDR2 YFSETQ.

V gene TRBV30 combines with J gene TRBJ2-5; D ambiguous. The CDR3 contains 13 residues. Germline values: CDR1 GTSNPN, CDR2 SVGIG (reference sequence). V shed 1 base and J shed 7 bases, with 13 bases lying between them. CDR3 in DNA: TGTGCCTGGAGTGGCTCCAGGATTGGGACCCAGTACTTC. This gives the protein CAWSGSRIGTQYF.

This rearrangement joins TRBV14 to TRBJ2-1, with 9 nucleotides matching TRBD2. Germline V gene lookup returns CDR1 SGHDN and CDR2 FVKESK. The V segment lost 1 base and the J segment 4 bases; nucleotides outside the gene matches: 2. There are 15 residues in the CDR3. CDR3 nucleotide sequence: TGTGCCAGCAGCCAAGTAAGCGGGGGGTACAATGAGCAGTTCTTC. Amino acids: CASSQVSGGYNEQFF.

The chain uses TRBV7-8 and TRBJ2-1; TRBD2 matches at 8 bases. This CDR3 is built from 17 residues. The junction had 13 bases not matched to a gene; V was cut back by 7 bases and J by 2 bases. Germline-derived CDR1 and CDR2 are SGHVS and FQNEAQ. The CDR3 spells CASTHRGGRYTYNEQFF. The CDR3 DNA sequence: TGTGCCAGCACCCACCGCGGGGGGCGATATACCTACAATGAGCAGTTCTTC.

This clonotype was observed at least ten times. The chain uses TRBV11-2 and TRBJ2-5, with D tentatively TRBD1 (6 bases). The germline V gene encodes CDR1 SGHAT and CDR2 FQNNGV. The ends were cut back, 5 bases at V and 5 bases at J, with 18 bases in the middle. CDR3 length: 15 residues. The CDR3 DNA is TGTGCCAGCAGCGTCCAGGGGTTTGTGCCGGAGACCCAGTACTTC. Its protein is CASSVQGFVPETQYF.

V is TRBV2 and J is TRBJ2-3; 7 bases map to TRBD1. Germline V CDR1 and CDR2: SNHLY, FYNNEI. CDR3 length: 15 amino acids. V was pared by 4 bases and J by 3 bases, with 7 bases of the junction left unmatched. CDR3: CASSARQGKTDTQYF. CDR3 DNA sequence: TGTGCCAGCAGTGCCCGACAGGGTAAGACAGATACGCAGTATTTT.

This clonotype has ten or more counts. The chain joins TRBV6-5 to TRBJ2-5; 9 nucleotides match TRBD1. The ends lost 5 bases at V and 5 bases at J; junction bases unmatched: 9. In germline, CDR1 is MNHEY, CDR2 SVGAGI. This CDR3 region has 15 residues. The CDR3 sequence: CASSPTGGRYETQYF. The CDR3 DNA reads as TGTGCCAGCAGTCCCACAGGGGGCCGGTACGAGACCCAGTACTTC.

The V call is TRBV4-2, the J call TRBJ1-3; unclear D gene. V shed 0 bases and J shed 0 bases, with 12 bases lying between them. CDR1 LGHNA and CDR2 YNFKEQ come from the germline V gene. The CDR3 length is 17 residues. In nucleotides, the CDR3 is TGTGCCAGCAGCCAAGATCGAGGTGTTCACTCTGGAAACACCATATATTTT. This gives the protein CASSQDRGVHSGNTIYF.

This clonotype was counted a single time. V usage is TRBV5-1 and J usage is TRBJ2-2; no reliable D call. Per the germline V gene, CDR1 is SGHRS and CDR2 is YFSETQ. This CDR3 is 16 amino acids long. Trimming cost V 3 bases and J 5 bases, with 17 bases left between them. The CDR3 reads CASSYQSMGSTGELFF. The CDR3 bases are TGCGCCAGCAGCTACCAAAGCATGGGGTCGACCGGGGAGCTGTTTTTT.

The rearrangement joins TRBV20-1 to TRBJ2-7, with a possible D match to TRBD2 (6 bases). This CDR3 is 12 amino acids long. Trimming shortened V by 6 bases and J by 6 bases, and 15 bases separated the two germline ends. From germline, CDR1 is DFQATT and CDR2 SNEGSKA (reference sequence). CDR3 residues: CSASGAGSEQYF. In DNA, the CDR3 is TGCAGTGCCTCTGGAGCGGGTAGCGAGCAGTACTTC.

This clonotype appeared many times. The chain employs TRBV20-1 and TRBJ2-3; D is ambiguous. V gave up 1 base and J gave up 2 bases, with 7 bases separating them. This CDR3 has 13 residues. CDR1 and CDR2 from the germline V gene are DFQATT and SNEGSKA (reference sequence). The CDR3, as DNA: TGCAGTGCTAGAGCTTCCCACACAGATACGCAGTATTTT. As protein: CSARASHTDTQYF.

The chain uses TRBV6-1 and TRBJ2-3; a possible D gene is TRBD2 (6 bases). Germline CDR1 and CDR2: MNHNS and SASEGT. This CDR3 spans 16 amino acids. The V gene lost 0 bases and the J gene lost 1 base, with 11 bases spanning the gap. The CDR3 nucleotides read TGTGCCAGCAGTGAAGCCCGGAGGGGACGCACAGATACGCAGTATTTT. Its translation: CASSEARRGRTDTQYF.

This clonotype has only a few counts. The chain uses TRBV14 and TRBJ2-3; no definite D call. Germline V gene lookup returns CDR1 SGHDN and CDR2 FVKESK. The CDR3 runs to 17 residues. V was cut by 0 bases and J by 0 bases, with 13 bases left in between. The CDR3 nucleotides read TGTGCCAGCAGCCAAGAAACCGGGTTTGGGAGCACAGATACGCAGTATTTT. It translates to CASSQETGFGSTDTQYF.